Each of the 23 T cell receptor beta chains below was sequenced from the same sample in a study of identical twins. TCRdb re-derived calls from the 5' RACE reads in MiXCR, one entry per CDR3 protein. The table has roughly 1,500,000 distinct CDR3 sequences, roughly a third seen once. The sequenced sample was cord blood. The receptors were sampled from a newborn girl in good health.

This clonotype was picked up a small number of times. The chain recombines TRBV5-1 with TRBJ1-2; a possible D gene is TRBD1 (6 bases). The CDR3 runs to 18 residues. Germline assignment: CDR1 SGHRS and CDR2 YFSETQ. V was cut by 0 bases and J by 8 bases, with 26 bases left in between. CDR3 DNA: TGCGCCAGCAGCTTGGTTCCTACAGGGTCCGGGGTAGAAGAGGGCTACACCTTC. Its protein is CASSLVPTGSGVEEGYTF.

This clonotype was detected a few times. The rearrangement joins TRBV10-3 to TRBJ2-4, with 7 bases fitting TRBD1. The CDR3 runs to 14 residues. Trimming removed 5 bases from V and 1 base from J; junction bases left unmatched: 2. Germline lookup yields CDR1 ENHRY and CDR2 SYGVKD. In DNA, the CDR3 is TGTGCCATCAGTCAACAGGGGGCCAAAAACATTCAGTACTTC. Protein: CAISQQGAKNIQYF.

This clonotype turned up a few times. The chain couples TRBV29-1 to TRBJ1-1; D gene uncertain. The CDR3 contains 12 residues. Germline V gene sequence: CDR1 SQVTM, CDR2 ANQGSEA. The ends were cut back, 7 bases at V and 0 bases at J, with 9 bases in the middle. CDR3 nucleotide sequence: TGCAGCGGATCCGTGATGAACACTGAAGCTTTCTTT. Its protein is CSGSVMNTEAFF.

This clonotype was counted ten times or more. The V call is TRBV13, the J call TRBJ2-7; TRBD2 matches at 7 bases. J was trimmed by 4 bases and V by 1 base; bases with no gene match: 7. The CDR3 is 15 residues long. CDR1 is PRHDT, CDR2 FYEKMQ, per germline (reference sequence). In DNA form, the CDR3 reads TGTGCCAGCAGCTTAGTGCGGGGGAAGGGTTACGAGCAGTACTTC. Amino acids: CASSLVRGKGYEQYF.

This clonotype has only a few counts. J is TRBJ1-6 and V is TRBV3-1, with 8 positions matching TRBD1. The CDR3 length is 14 residues. Looked up from germline, CDR1 is LGHDT and CDR2 is YNNKEL (reference sequence). Trimming cost V 4 bases and J 8 bases; bases outside gene matches: 4. In DNA form, the CDR3 reads TGTGCCAGCAGCCTACCGGGACAGGATTCACCCCTCCACTTT. Translating it yields CASSLPGQDSPLHF. Full variable domain (remainder filled in from reference TRBV3-1 and TRBJ1-6): DTAVSQTPKYLVTQMGNDKSIKCEQNLGHDTMYWYKQDSKKFLKIMFSYNNKELIINETVPNRFSPKSPDKAHLNLHINSLELGDSAVYFCASSLPGQDSPLHFGNGTRLTVT.

Many counts were recorded for this clonotype. A junction boundary mismatches the germline segment, possibly from a read error. J is TRBJ1-2 and V is TRBV5-1, with 9 nucleotides matching TRBD1. Germline assignment: CDR1 SGHRS and CDR2 YFSETQ. CDR3 length equals 14 residues. This chain's CDR3 is CASSLGDRVYGYTF. DNA of the CDR3: TGTGCCAGCAGTTTAGGGGACAGGGTCTATGGCTACACCTTC.

This clonotype appeared a few times. The chain couples TRBV10-3 to TRBJ2-7, with 14 bases lining up with TRBD2. V trimming: 6 bases; J trimming: 3 bases; junction bases outside the gene matches: 4. From germline, CDR1 is ENHRY and CDR2 SYGVKD. The length of the CDR3 is 15 residues. CDR3 sequence (DNA): TGTGCCATCAGAGGGACTAGCGGGAGTAACTACGAGCAGTACTTC. Its protein product is CAIRGTSGSNYEQYF.

This clonotype was seen more than once but under ten times. The V and J genes are TRBV5-1 and TRBJ1-5, with 7 bases lining up with TRBD1. The CDR3 is 16 amino acids. Looked up from germline, CDR1 is SGHRS and CDR2 is YFSETQ. The junction had 10 bases not matched to a gene; V was cut back by 5 bases and J by 2 bases. Here the CDR3 DNA reads TGCGCCAGCAGTCAAGAACAGGGGAAGGGCAATCAGCCCCAGCATTTT. Translating it yields CASSQEQGKGNQPQHF.

This rearrangement joins TRBV10-2 to TRBJ1-2, with 7 bases fitting TRBD1. V was pared by 2 bases and J by 8 bases, with 11 bases of the junction left unmatched. CDR1 and CDR2 (germline): WSHSY, SAAADI. The CDR3 loop spans 15 amino acids. The CDR3, as DNA: TGCGCCAGCAGTGAGCCGGCGATGAGGGGGCAGGGCTACACCTTC. Translated, it gives CASSEPAMRGQGYTF.

This clonotype was detected only a few times. This sequence joins TRBV10-3 and TRBJ1-1; D not certain. Trimming removed 4 bases from V and 1 base from J, with 7 bases in between. CDR3 size: 13 residues. Germline-derived CDR1 and CDR2 are ENHRY and SYGVKD. The CDR3 loop is CAISGSENTEAFF. CDR3 coding DNA: TGTGCCATCAGTGGGTCGGAGAACACTGAAGCTTTCTTT.

The genes are TRBV20-1 and TRBJ1-5; D is unresolved. V was shortened by 7 bases and J by 0 bases, with 7 bases between the two germline ends. The CDR3 contains 12 residues. Germline CDR1 reads DFQATT; CDR2 reads SNEGSKA (reference sequence). This chain's CDR3 is CSVQRSNQPQHF. In DNA, the CDR3 is TGCAGTGTTCAGCGTAGCAATCAGCCCCAGCATTTT.

This clonotype was seen a few times. The chain links TRBV10-3 to TRBJ2-5; possible D gene TRBD2, 6 bases. The CDR3 is 13 residues long. V was shortened by 4 bases and J by 2 bases, with 8 bases between the two germline ends. Germline CDR1 and CDR2: ENHRY and SYGVKD. The CDR3 is CAISGDSQETQYF. The CDR3 DNA sequence: TGTGCCATCAGTGGGGACTCGCAAGAGACCCAGTACTTC.

This clonotype was counted between two and nine times. This chain joins TRBV20-1 and TRBJ2-7; the match to TRBD1 covers 7 bases. The CDR3 length is 14 residues. Germline V CDR1 and CDR2: DFQATT, SNEGSKA (reference sequence). J was trimmed by 3 bases and V by 3 bases; bases with no gene match: 8. Written as DNA, the CDR3 is TGCAGTGCTAGCACAAGCCGGGACAGCTACGAGCAGTACTTC. Protein product: CSASTSRDSYEQYF.

The V call is TRBV20-1, the J call TRBJ1-6, with TRBD1 identical over 10 bases. Per the germline V gene, CDR1 is DFQATT and CDR2 is SNEGSKA (reference sequence). This CDR3 has 18 amino acids. V lost 1 base, J lost 5 bases, and 11 bases stayed unmatched. The CDR3, as DNA: TGCAGTGCTAGAGTGGGGACAGGGGAGACATCACATAATTCACCCCTCCACTTT. It translates to CSARVGTGETSHNSPLHF.

As to this clonotype: A single base separates this from a much larger clone, so it may be a read error. This chain joins TRBV4-2 and TRBJ2-5; D is unresolved. The CDR3 covers 13 residues. Germline CDR1 and CDR2: LGHNA and YNFKEQ. V was shortened by 0 bases and J by 11 bases, with 13 bases between the two germline ends. The CDR3 loop reads CASSQDPGGKQYF. The CDR3 DNA reads as TGTGCCAGCAGCCAAGATCCCGGCGGAAAGCAGTACTTC.

This chain connects TRBV27 to TRBJ2-7; tentative D call: TRBD1 (6 bases). This CDR3 region has 19 residues. CDR1 is MNHEY, CDR2 SMNVEV, per germline (reference sequence). V was clipped by 4 bases and J by 0 bases, with 25 bases between them. The CDR3 DNA reads as TGTGCCAGCAGTTCTCTGGCCTTTTCCAGGGGCCCAAGCTCCTACGAGCAGTACTTC. This sequence encodes CASSSLAFSRGPSSYEQYF.

This clonotype was detected only a few times. The V call is TRBV18, the J call TRBJ2-1; 14 bases align to TRBD2. J gave up 8 bases and V 3 bases, and 3 bases lay outside the gene matches. The V gene's germline CDR1 is KGHSH and CDR2 LQKENI. This CDR3 spans 15 amino acids. The CDR3 reads CASSPGLAGGDEQFF. The CDR3 DNA reads TGTGCCAGCTCACCCGGACTAGCGGGGGGAGATGAGCAGTTCTTC.

The gene calls are TRBV20-1 and TRBJ2-1; D may be TRBD2 (6 bases). The ends were cut back, 5 bases at V and 8 bases at J, with 10 bases in the middle. The V gene's germline CDR1 is DFQATT and CDR2 SNEGSKA (reference sequence). This CDR3 has 11 amino acids. Here the CDR3 reads CSARRVDEQFF. As DNA, the CDR3 is TGCAGTGCTCGGAGGGTAGATGAGCAGTTCTTC.

This clonotype was seen only once. The chain has TRBV5-1 and TRBJ2-7; 8 bases line up with TRBD2. CDR3 size: 16 residues. Losses at the gene ends were 0 bases for V and 3 bases for J; bases not matched to a gene: 8. The germline CDR1 and CDR2 sequences are SGHRS and YFSETQ. CDR3 residues: CASSLGQAGVIYEQYF. The CDR3 DNA reads as TGCGCCAGCAGCTTGGGTCAAGCGGGAGTAATCTACGAGCAGTACTTC.

The rearrangement joins TRBV14 to TRBJ1-6, with 9 positions matching TRBD1. The CDR3 covers 16 residues. The V gene's germline CDR1 is SGHDN and CDR2 FVKESK. V lost 0 bases, J lost 7 bases, and 4 bases stayed unmatched. This CDR3 is CASSQDGTGQNSPLHF. CDR3 in DNA: TGTGCCAGCAGCCAAGATGGGACAGGGCAAAATTCACCCCTCCACTTT.

The chain has TRBV5-1 and TRBJ1-1; the D is unclear. Germline V gene sequence: CDR1 SGHRS, CDR2 YFSETQ. This CDR3 contains 15 residues. Trimming shortened V by 0 bases and J by 6 bases, and 15 bases separated the two germline ends. The CDR3 loop reads CASSLVEGLYPEAFF. CDR3 in DNA: TGCGCCAGCAGCTTGGTCGAGGGCTTGTATCCTGAAGCTTTCTTT.

Concerning this clonotype: A junction end diverges from the germline sequence, so it may reflect a read error. The V call is TRBV11-2, the J call TRBJ1-1; tentative D call: TRBD1 (5 bases). Germline assignment: CDR1 SGHAT and CDR2 FQNNGV. The length of the CDR3 is 15 residues. CDR3 amino acids: CTSSLRGRGNTEAFF. In nucleotides, the CDR3 is TGTACCAGCAGCTTAAGGGGACGGGGGAACACTGAAGCTTTCTTT.

V usage is TRBV20-1 and J usage is TRBJ1-2; unclear D gene. Germline V gene lookup returns CDR1 DFQATT and CDR2 SNEGSKA (reference sequence). The CDR3 is 8 residues long. CDR3 in amino acids: CSPRGYTF. DNA for the CDR3: TGCAGCCCTCGGGGCTACACCTTC.